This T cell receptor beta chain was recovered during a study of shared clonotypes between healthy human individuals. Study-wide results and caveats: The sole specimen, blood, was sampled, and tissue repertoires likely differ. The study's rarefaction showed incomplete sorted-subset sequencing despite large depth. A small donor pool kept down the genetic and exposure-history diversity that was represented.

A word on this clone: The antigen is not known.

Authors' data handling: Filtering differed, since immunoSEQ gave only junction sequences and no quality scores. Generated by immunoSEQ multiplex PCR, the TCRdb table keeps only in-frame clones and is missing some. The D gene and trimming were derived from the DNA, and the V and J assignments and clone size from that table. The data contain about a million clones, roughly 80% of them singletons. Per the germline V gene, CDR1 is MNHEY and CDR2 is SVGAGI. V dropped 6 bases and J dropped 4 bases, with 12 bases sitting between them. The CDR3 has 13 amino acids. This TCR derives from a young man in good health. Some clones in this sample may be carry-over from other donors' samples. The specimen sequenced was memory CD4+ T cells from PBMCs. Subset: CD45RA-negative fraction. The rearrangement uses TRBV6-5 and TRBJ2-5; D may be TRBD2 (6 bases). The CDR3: CASRPEGRETQYF. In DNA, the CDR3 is TGTGCCAGCAGGCCGGAGGGGAGAGAGACCCAGTACTTC.